The 18 T cell receptor beta chains reported below all come from one sample, sequenced in a study of T cell responses to AZD1222 COVID-19 vaccine. Some clones are missing from TCRdb's copy, which holds only in-frame ones; the method was immunoSEQ multiplex PCR. The sample comprises approximately 100,000 clones, 75% to 90% of which are singletons, and about 4.8% rests with the top ten. The source material was peripheral blood, sampled on day 0 of AZD1222 vaccination. These receptor sequences come from an adult in good health.

DNA of the CDR3: TGTGCCAGCAGTTCTCTACAGGAGTTCTCCTACGAGCAGTACTTC. It is translated as CASSSLQEFSYEQYF. This rearrangement joins TRBV6-6 to TRBJ2-7, with a tentative D call TRBD1 (5 bases). The germline V gene has CDR1 MNHNY and CDR2 SVGAGI (reference sequence). Trimming removed 4 bases from V and 0 bases from J, with 13 bases in between. The CDR3 is 15 amino acids.

J is TRBJ2-1 and V is TRBV10-1; tentatively, D is TRBD2 (6 bases). CDR1 and CDR2 from the germline V gene are WNHNN and SYGVQD (reference sequence). The CDR3 has 14 amino acids. V gave up 3 bases and J gave up 7 bases, with 13 bases separating them. The CDR3 DNA is TGCGCCAGCAGTGAACGGCGGGACGGGAATGAGCAGTTCTTC. Encoded protein: CASSERRDGNEQFF.

V usage is TRBV27 and J usage is TRBJ1-1, with a possible D match to TRBD1 (6 bases). Between the trimmed V and J ends, which lost 6 bases and 6 bases, there was a span of 20 bases. Germline CDR1 reads MNHEY; CDR2 reads SMNVEV (reference sequence). The length of the CDR3 is 15 residues. The CDR3: CASSPGADLTSEAFF. The CDR3 DNA is TGTGCCAGCAGCCCAGGGGCAGACCTAACCTCTGAAGCTTTCTTT.

The chain joins TRBV5-1 to TRBJ1-6, with D possibly TRBD1 on 6 matching bases. Germline assignment: CDR1 SGHRS and CDR2 YFSETQ. The V end lost 0 bases, the J end lost 6 bases, and 16 bases lay between the germline ends. The CDR3 length is 17 residues. CDR3 protein: CASSLEGTEGGNSPLHF. The CDR3 nucleotides read TGCGCCAGCAGCTTGGAAGGGACGGAAGGGGGTAATTCACCCCTCCACTTT.

The chain employs TRBV6-5 and TRBJ1-1; the match to TRBD1 covers 9 bases. Germline V lookup: CDR1 MNHEY, CDR2 SVGAGI. The ends lost 8 bases at V and 6 bases at J; junction bases unmatched: 10. CDR3 length: 14 amino acids. CDR3 DNA: TGTGCCAGCTGGAGGGGGACAGGGAGACCTGAAGCTTTCTTT. Residues: CASWRGTGRPEAFF.

This chain links TRBV6-5 with TRBJ2-3; 7 bases line up with TRBD2. The germline V gene encodes CDR1 MNHEY and CDR2 SVGAGI. The ends lost 2 bases at V and 8 bases at J; junction bases unmatched: 13. The length of the CDR3 is 16 residues. CDR3: CASSYRQRGGIGTQYF. CDR3 in DNA: TGTGCCAGCAGTTACCGGCAGCGGGGTGGGATCGGTACGCAGTATTTT.

The J gene is TRBJ1-1, the V gene TRBV11-2; the D is unclear. The germline CDR1 and CDR2 sequences are SGHAT and FQNNGV. This CDR3 comprises 15 residues. V lost 0 bases, J lost 0 bases, and 8 bases lay in between. The CDR3 sequence: CASSLEPGLNTEAFF. CDR3 in DNA: TGTGCCAGCAGCTTAGAACCGGGTTTGAACACTGAAGCTTTCTTT. The variable domain in full, with the rest retrieved from reference TRBV11-2 and TRBJ1-1, is EAGVAQSPRYKIIEKRQSVAFWCNPISGHATLYWYQQILGQGPKLLIQFQNNGVVDDSQLPKDRFSAERLKGVDSTLKIQPAKLEDSAVYLCASSLEPGLNTEAFFGQGTRLTVV.

The chain is built from TRBV9 and TRBJ2-7; D is unclear. Germline V lookup: CDR1 SGDLS, CDR2 YYNGEE. The V end lost 3 bases, the J end lost 4 bases, and 17 bases lay between the germline ends. The CDR3 loop spans 15 amino acids. The CDR3 bases are TGTGCCAGCAGCGCCTCCCCGGACGCGACTTACGAGCAGTACTTC. This sequence encodes CASSASPDATYEQYF.

This clone was seen a few times. The chain uses TRBV5-1 and TRBJ2-1, with 8 positions matching TRBD1. The CDR3 covers 15 residues. Per germline, CDR1 SGHRS and CDR2 YFSETQ. V lost 0 bases, J lost 7 bases, and 6 bases stayed unmatched. The DNA of the CDR3 is TGCGCCAGCAGCTTGGGGCAGGGGGCCGAGAATGAGCAGTTCTTC. It codes for CASSLGQGAENEQFF. Full variable domain (outside the CDR3, taken from reference TRBV5-1 and TRBJ2-1): KAGVTQTPRYLIKTRGQQVTLSCSPISGHRSVSWYQQTPGQGLQFLFEYFSETQRNKGNFPGRFSGRQFSNSRSEMNVSTLELGDSALYLCASSLGQGAENEQFFGPGTRLTVL.

The sample holds one count of this clone. This chain links TRBV2 with TRBJ1-5, with D possibly matching TRBD1 (5 bases). With 4 bases removed from V and 7 bases from J, the gap between germline ends came to 14 bases. Germline V gene lookup returns CDR1 SNHLY and CDR2 FYNNEI. The CDR3 is 14 amino acids. This CDR3 is CASSAGTPGQPQHF. The CDR3 bases are TGTGCCAGCAGTGCGGGGACTCCAGGGCAGCCCCAGCATTTT.

The chain combines TRBV6-1 with TRBJ1-5; D gene unclear. Germline V gene lookup returns CDR1 MNHNS and CDR2 SASEGT. The CDR3 runs to 14 residues. V was shortened by 1 base and J by 6 bases, with 10 bases between the two germline ends. DNA of the CDR3: TGTGCCAGCAGTGAAGTGGGAGGTCCTCAGCCCCAGCATTTT. As protein: CASSEVGGPQPQHF.

The chain links TRBV27 to TRBJ2-2, with 9 positions matching TRBD2. V trimming: 2 bases; J trimming: 0 bases; junction bases outside the gene matches: 4. Germline CDR1 is MNHEY and CDR2 is SMNVEV (reference sequence). CDR3 size: 17 residues. CDR3 coding DNA: TGTGCCAGCAGTTTAAGGCTAGCGGGATCGAACACCGGGGAGCTGTTTTTT. It specifies CASSLRLAGSNTGELFF.

The rearrangement uses TRBV7-9 and TRBJ2-5; D could derive from TRBD1 or TRBD2 (6 bases each). Germline V gene lookup returns CDR1 SEHNR and CDR2 FQNEAQ (reference sequence). V was pared by 5 bases and J by 5 bases, with 12 bases between. This CDR3 comprises 13 residues. CDR3 DNA: TGTGCCAGCAGCAGAGGGGGGTTGGAGACCCAGTACTTC. Translated: CASSRGGLETQYF.

The chain combines TRBV9 with TRBJ2-7, with TRBD2 identical over 7 bases. CDR1 SGDLS and CDR2 YYNGEE come from the germline V gene. Unmatched junction bases numbered 6, after V lost 0 bases and J lost 6 bases. The CDR3 loop spans 14 amino acids. CDR3 protein: CASSVGTRGSEQYF. CDR3 nucleotide sequence: TGTGCCAGCAGCGTAGGGACTAGAGGATCCGAGCAGTACTTC. The variable domain in full, completed from reference TRBV9 and TRBJ2-7, reads DSGVTQTPKHLITATGQRVTLRCSPRSGDLSVYWYQQSLDQGLQFLIQYYNGEERAKGNILERFSAQQFPDLHSELNLSSLELGDSALYFCASSVGTRGSEQYFGPGTRLTVT.

The chain links TRBV5-1 to TRBJ1-1; D is undetermined. The CDR3 has 14 residues. V gave up 5 bases and J gave up 1 base, with 12 bases separating them. Germline V lookup: CDR1 SGHRS, CDR2 YFSETQ. CDR3: CASSTNSGNTEAFF. For the CDR3, the DNA is TGCGCCAGCAGTACTAACTCGGGGAACACTGAAGCTTTCTTT.

The V gene is TRBV3-1 (or the pseudogene TRBV3-2), the J gene TRBJ2-1, with 7 bases lining up with TRBD2. This CDR3 has 15 amino acids. The germline CDR1 and CDR2 sequences are LGHDT and YNNKEL (reference sequence). After removal of 3 bases from V and 5 bases from J, the junction contained 7 bases not matched to a gene. DNA for the CDR3: TGTGCCAGCAGCCAGAGTTCTAGCGGACACAATGAGCAGTTCTTC. It is translated as CASSQSSSGHNEQFF.

The chain carries TRBV14 and TRBJ2-3, with 9 bases identical to TRBD1. V was clipped by 4 bases and J by 4 bases; unmatched bases: 9. This CDR3 spans 16 amino acids. CDR1 and CDR2 (germline): SGHDN, FVKESK. CDR3: CASSPPGQGIPDTQYF. The CDR3 bases are TGTGCCAGCAGCCCCCCCGGACAGGGGATCCCAGATACGCAGTATTTT. The full variable domain, its missing parts supplied by reference TRBV14 and TRBJ2-3, is EAGVTQFPSHSVIEKGQTVTLRCDPISGHDNLYWYRRVMGKEIKFLLHFVKESKQDESGMPNNRFLAERTGGTYSTLKVQPAELEDSGVYFCASSPPGQGIPDTQYFGPGTRLTVL.

The V and J genes are TRBV27 and TRBJ1-2; weak D call: TRBD1 (6 bases). Trimming pared 6 bases from V and 7 bases from J, leaving 21 bases between. Germline CDR1 reads MNHEY; CDR2 reads SMNVEV (reference sequence). The CDR3 totals 15 residues. CDR3 sequence (DNA): TGTGCCAGCAGCTTTAACAGGGAATTTTACTCTGGCTACACCTTC. It specifies CASSFNREFYSGYTF.